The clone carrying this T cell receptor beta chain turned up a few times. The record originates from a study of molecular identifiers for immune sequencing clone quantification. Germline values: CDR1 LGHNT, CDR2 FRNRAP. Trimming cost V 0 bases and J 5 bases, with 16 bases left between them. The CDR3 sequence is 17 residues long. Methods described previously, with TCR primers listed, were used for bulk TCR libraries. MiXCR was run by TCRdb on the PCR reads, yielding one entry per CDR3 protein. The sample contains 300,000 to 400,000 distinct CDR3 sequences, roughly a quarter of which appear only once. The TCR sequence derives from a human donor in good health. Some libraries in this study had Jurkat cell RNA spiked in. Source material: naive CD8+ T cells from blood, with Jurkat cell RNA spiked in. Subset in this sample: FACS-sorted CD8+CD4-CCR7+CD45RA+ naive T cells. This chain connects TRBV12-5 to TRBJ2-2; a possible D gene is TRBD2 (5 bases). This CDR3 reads CASGLVPGERKTGELFF. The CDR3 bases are TGTGCTAGTGGTTTGGTGCCCGGGGAGAGGAAAACCGGGGAGCTGTTTTTT.